This T cell receptor beta chain was sequenced in a study of blood T cell repertoires in COVID-19 (dated by TCRdb to 2020 to 2021). A note on the overall study: Samples covering the acute and convalescent phases of COVID-19 were provided by collaborators in the United States, Italy and Spain. The material from the prospective study consisted of cDNA or gDNA derived from T cells, B-cell-depleted T cells, or PBMCs. Subjects who had been exposed to COVID-19, were actively infected with it, or had recovered from it provided the deeply sampled blood TCRbeta repertoires that made up the dataset. The repertoires were made available in a free public database intended to serve as a resource for research on the immune response to SARS-CoV-2. Samples came from the ongoing ImmuneRACE study (first 160 participants) plus 1,254 subjects from 6 global collaborators. The sample metadata nearly always contained a de-identified subject ID, COVID-19 status, age in years and sex. Where available, HLA class I and class II types were obtained from metadata supplied by the sample provider rather than from assay-based typing.

General conclusions and limits of the study: How much clinical and demographic metadata was included differed by source and by participant, and the metadata was provided uncurated.

TCRbeta CDR3 regions were amplified from genomic DNA by means of the immunoSEQ Assay, a bias-controlled multiplex PCR. Per the source publication's procedure: The number of nucleated cells in each sample was estimated from the amplification of reference gene primers within the assay. To quantify the absolute abundance of each unique TCRbeta CDR3 rearrangement, sequence reads were collapsed and filtered. For each sample, productive Simpson clonality was calculated as the square root of Simpson's diversity index across productive rearrangements. TCRdb stores this immuneACCESS table with in-frame sequences only. Part of the clones is absent; in the studies checked, under half of the shortfall reflects unresolved V genes, and no reason is known for the rest. V and J calls and clone size follow that table, whereas D and trimming were derived from the DNA. This sample has 300,000 to 350,000 clones in its table, and around 87% of those were observed once. Approximately 4% of the sample lies in the top ten.

As concerns this clone: It has no known antigen specificity. Base-call qualities are not available, and no considerably larger clone is one nucleotide away.

Enrolling through a virtual design, the prospective study's participants ranged in age from roughly 18 to 89 years and lived across roughly 23 United States geographic areas. In the prospective study, participants were assigned to cohorts based on the clinical history participants reported in a screening survey and a study questionnaire. In the prospective study, whole blood, serum and a nasopharyngeal or oropharyngeal swab were collected from each participant by mobile phlebotomists. Additional blood draws and questionnaires over an approximately two-month period could optionally be provided by prospective study participants. Blood samples from the prospective study were shipped frozen or at room temperature prior to DNA extraction. The receptor was derived from a woman younger than 35 with acute COVID-19. The sample taken for sequencing was PBMCs or T cells enriched from blood (not recorded which).

The nucleotide sequence is given as TGTGCCAGCTCACCATTAGGGACAGGGGGCCGGGAGCAGTACTTC. It specifies CASSPLGTGGREQYF. The chain is encoded by TRBV18 joined to TRBJ2-7, and 12 junctional nucleotides match TRBD1. Measured from the cysteine to the phenylalanine, the CDR3 is 15 residues long. The retained sequence is limited to the CDR3, 45 bases, with the frame set at the first base. V is trimmed back by 2 bases and J by 7 bases, and the junction contains 6 bases that no gene match accounts for. In the germline V gene, CDR1 corresponds to KGHSH and CDR2 to LQKENI.